The entry below describes one TCR beta chain. Its antigen is currently not known. Nothing much larger sits one base from this clone, and base qualities are not available. The immunoSEQ Assay, a bias-controlled multiplex PCR, was used to amplify TCRbeta CDR3 regions from genomic DNA. As for the original processing: The number of nucleated cells in each sample was estimated from the amplification of reference gene primers within the assay. To quantify the absolute abundance of each unique TCRbeta CDR3 rearrangement, sequence reads were collapsed and filtered. Productive Simpson clonality was computed per sample as the square root of Simpson's diversity index over productive rearrangements. TCRdb took over this immuneACCESS table, retaining in-frame rearrangements with V and J assigned. Such tables are incomplete; in checked studies, under half of the missing clones stem from an unresolved V gene, and the remainder is unexplained. Clone size and the V and J calls come from that table; the DNA yielded D and trimming. In this sample the table shows 250,000 to 350,000 clones, 80% to 85% of which occur a single time. The ten largest clones add up to 15% to 19% of the sample.

The data originate from a study of blood T cell repertoires in COVID-19 (TCRdb year 2020). Turning to the overall study: The collaborator samples originated in the United States, Italy and Spain and spanned the acute and convalescent phases of COVID-19. The material from the prospective study consisted of cDNA or gDNA derived from T cells, B-cell-depleted T cells, or PBMCs. Subjects who had been exposed to COVID-19, were actively infected with it, or had recovered from it provided the deeply sampled blood TCRbeta repertoires that made up the dataset. The repertoires were made available in a free public database intended to serve as a resource for research on the immune response to SARS-CoV-2. The samples were drawn from two sources: the first 160 participants of the ongoing ImmuneRACE study, and 1,200 or so subjects contributed by 6 global collaborators. Nearly every sample came with metadata listing a de-identified subject ID, COVID-19 status, age in years and sex. Where HLA class I and class II types were available, the types were taken from metadata supplied by the sample provider, not from assay-based typing.

As encoded in the germline V gene, CDR1 is SGDLS while CDR2 is YYNGEE. The V and J ends are trimmed by 3 bases and 1 base, leaving 4 bases between them. The CDR3 sequence holds 12 residues, the cysteine and phenylalanine included. Only the CDR3 region is kept as DNA, spanning 36 bases read in frame from base 1. One collaborating source in Seattle enrolled patients during active infection and followed them longitudinally through the course of disease. Whole blood was collected in K2EDTA tubes by collaborating institutions according to the institutions' own protocols. For TCRbeta analysis, collaborator samples were shipped as frozen whole blood, as isolated PBMCs, or as DNA extracted from either sample type. Points the paper makes about the study in general: The quantity of clinical and demographic metadata differed by source and by participant and was supplied without curation.

Sequenced input: peripheral blood. This TCR was sampled from a person aged 65-85 years with COVID-19, enrolled during active disease. The V and J segments used are TRBV9 and TRBJ2-5, with the D segment identity uncertain. The nucleotide sequence reads TGTGCCAGCAGCGACAGCCAAGAGACCCAGTACTTC. This encodes CASSDSQETQYF.